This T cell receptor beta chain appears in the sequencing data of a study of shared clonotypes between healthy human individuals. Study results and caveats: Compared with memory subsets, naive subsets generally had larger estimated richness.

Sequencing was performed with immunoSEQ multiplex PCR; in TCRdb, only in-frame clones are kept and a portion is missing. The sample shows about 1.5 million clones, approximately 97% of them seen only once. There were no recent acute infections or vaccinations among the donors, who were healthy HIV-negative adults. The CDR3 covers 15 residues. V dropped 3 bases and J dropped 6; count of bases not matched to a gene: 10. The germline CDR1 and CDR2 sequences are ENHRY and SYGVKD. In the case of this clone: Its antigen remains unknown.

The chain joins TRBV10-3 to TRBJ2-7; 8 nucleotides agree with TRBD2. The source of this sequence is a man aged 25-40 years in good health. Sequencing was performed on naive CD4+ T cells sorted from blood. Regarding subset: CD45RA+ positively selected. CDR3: CAISDHSGVPSEQYF. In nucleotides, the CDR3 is TGTGCCATCAGTGATCATAGCGGGGTTCCGTCCGAGCAGTACTTC.